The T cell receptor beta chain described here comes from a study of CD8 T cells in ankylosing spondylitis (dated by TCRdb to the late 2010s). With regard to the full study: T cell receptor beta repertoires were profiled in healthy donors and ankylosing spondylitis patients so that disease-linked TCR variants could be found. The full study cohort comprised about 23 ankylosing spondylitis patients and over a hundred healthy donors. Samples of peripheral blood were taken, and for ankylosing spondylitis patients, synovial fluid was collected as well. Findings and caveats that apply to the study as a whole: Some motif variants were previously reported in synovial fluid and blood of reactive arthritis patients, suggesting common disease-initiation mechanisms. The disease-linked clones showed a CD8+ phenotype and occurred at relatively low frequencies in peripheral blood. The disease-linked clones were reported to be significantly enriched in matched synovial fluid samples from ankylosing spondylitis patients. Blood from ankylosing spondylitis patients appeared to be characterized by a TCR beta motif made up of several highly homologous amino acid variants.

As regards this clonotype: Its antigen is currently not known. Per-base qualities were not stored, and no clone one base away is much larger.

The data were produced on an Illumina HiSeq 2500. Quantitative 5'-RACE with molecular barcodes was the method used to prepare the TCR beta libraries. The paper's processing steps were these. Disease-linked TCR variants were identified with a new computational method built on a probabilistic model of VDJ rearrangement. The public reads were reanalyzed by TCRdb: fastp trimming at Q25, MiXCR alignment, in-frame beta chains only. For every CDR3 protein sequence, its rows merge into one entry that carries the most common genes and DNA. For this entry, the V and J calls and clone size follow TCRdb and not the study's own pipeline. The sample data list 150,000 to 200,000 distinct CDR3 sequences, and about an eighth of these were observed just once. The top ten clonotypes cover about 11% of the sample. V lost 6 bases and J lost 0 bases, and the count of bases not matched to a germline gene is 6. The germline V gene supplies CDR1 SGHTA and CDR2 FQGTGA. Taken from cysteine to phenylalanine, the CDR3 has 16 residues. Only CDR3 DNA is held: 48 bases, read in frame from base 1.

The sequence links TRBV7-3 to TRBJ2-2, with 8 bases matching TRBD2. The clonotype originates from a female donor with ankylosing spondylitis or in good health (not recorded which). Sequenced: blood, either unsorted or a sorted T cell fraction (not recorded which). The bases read TGTGCCAGCAGTCCCATAGCGGGGCCGAACACCGGGGAGCTGTTTTTT. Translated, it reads CASSPIAGPNTGELFF.